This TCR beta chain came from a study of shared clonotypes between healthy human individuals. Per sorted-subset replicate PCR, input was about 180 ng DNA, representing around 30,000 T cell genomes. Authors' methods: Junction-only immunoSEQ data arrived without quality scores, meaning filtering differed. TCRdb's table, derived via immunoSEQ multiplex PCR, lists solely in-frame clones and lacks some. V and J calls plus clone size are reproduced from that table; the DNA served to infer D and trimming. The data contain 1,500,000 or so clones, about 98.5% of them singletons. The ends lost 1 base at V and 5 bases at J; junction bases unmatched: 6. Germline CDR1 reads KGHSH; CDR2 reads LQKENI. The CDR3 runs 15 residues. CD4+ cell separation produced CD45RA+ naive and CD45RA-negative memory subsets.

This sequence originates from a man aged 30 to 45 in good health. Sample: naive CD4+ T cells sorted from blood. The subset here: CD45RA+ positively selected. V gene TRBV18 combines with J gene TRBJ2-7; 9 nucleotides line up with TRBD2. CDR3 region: CASSPLSSGNHEQYF. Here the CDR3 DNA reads TGTGCCAGCTCACCACTCTCTAGCGGGAACCACGAGCAGTACTTC.